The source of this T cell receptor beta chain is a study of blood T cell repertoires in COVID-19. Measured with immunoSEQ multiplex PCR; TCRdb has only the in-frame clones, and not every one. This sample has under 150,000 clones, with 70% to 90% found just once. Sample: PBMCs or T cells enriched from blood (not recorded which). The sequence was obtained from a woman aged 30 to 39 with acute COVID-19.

As DNA, the CDR3 is TGTGCCAGCAGCTTACAAGGACAGGGGTCCTACGAGCAGTACTTC. Its translation: CASSLQGQGSYEQYF. This chain uses TRBV7-2 with TRBJ2-7; 9 bases are a match to TRBD1. CDR1 and CDR2 from the germline V gene are SGHTA and FQGNSA. The ends lost 2 bases at V and 1 base at J; junction bases unmatched: 3. This CDR3 spans 15 amino acids.